Described below is a single T cell receptor (beta chain) sequence and its context. Its antigen is currently unknown. The 5'RACE method, run with constant-segment primers, produced TCR alpha and TCR beta cDNA libraries (carrying sample barcodes and UMIs). One entry per CDR3 protein results from TCRdb running MiXCR on the 5' RACE reads. The table records fewer than 500,000 distinct CDR3 sequences, 20% to 30% of them present only once. These data come from a study of T-cell memory formation after mild COVID-19. Study conclusions and caveats: Clones that shrank (day 15 to 85) were balanced CD4/CD8, whereas later expanders leaned CD4+. Day 37-peaking second-wave clones had unconfirmed SARS-CoV-2 specificity.

The clonotype was recovered from an adult woman who had mild COVID-19 (a few samples of this study predate the infection). Cell type and time point are not known. Sequencing used PBMCs or a T cell subset sorted from them (not recorded which).

CDR3 sequence: CASSLALRDRLRNTEAFF. The CDR3 DNA reads as TGTGCCAGCAGCTTAGCGCTAAGGGACAGGCTGCGGAACACTGAAGCTTTCTTT. The chain couples TRBV7-2 to TRBJ1-1, with 8 positions matching TRBD1. The CDR3 runs 18 residues. CDR1 and CDR2 (germline): SGHTA, FQGNSA. Trimming removed 0 bases from V and 1 base from J; junction bases left unmatched: 10.